The 21 T cell receptor beta chains reported below all come from one sample, sequenced in a study of T cell changes during pregnancy in multiple sclerosis. TCRdb keeps only in-frame clones here, not all; method: immunoSEQ multiplex PCR. This sample has some 80,000 clones; 70% to 90% occur once, and the top ten carry around 0.9%. The sequences come from peripheral blood, collected in the first trimester of pregnancy. These receptors came from a female donor in good health, enrolled as a control in a pregnancy study.

The genes are TRBV9 and TRBJ2-3, with D perhaps matching TRBD1 (6 bases). The CDR3 is 16 amino acids. The V end lost 0 bases, the J end lost 3 bases, and 14 bases lay between the germline ends. Germline CDR1 reads SGDLS; CDR2 reads YYNGEE. CDR3 region: CASSVDPGTPTDTQYF. The CDR3 DNA reads as TGTGCCAGCAGCGTAGACCCAGGGACACCTACAGATACGCAGTATTTT.

This clone was detected only a few times. The V and J genes are TRBV9 and TRBJ2-2; 8 bases agree with TRBD2. Germline CDR1 and CDR2: SGDLS and YYNGEE. V lost 3 bases and J lost 6; bases outside the gene matches: 7. This CDR3 contains 15 residues. CDR3 sequence: CASSGTSRSAGELFF. The CDR3 DNA reads TGTGCCAGCAGCGGGACTAGCAGATCTGCCGGGGAGCTGTTTTTT.

The J gene is TRBJ1-1, the V gene TRBV6-5; D ambiguous. This CDR3 has 11 amino acids. V shed 6 bases and J shed 7 bases, with 9 bases lying between them. Germline V CDR1 and CDR2: MNHEY, SVGAGI. CDR3 protein: CASRLTDEAFF. For the CDR3, the DNA is TGTGCCAGCAGACTCACTGATGAAGCTTTCTTT.

The chain uses TRBV14 and TRBJ2-1, with a weak D call TRBD2 (6 bases). CDR3 size: 16 residues. The germline V gene encodes CDR1 SGHDN and CDR2 FVKESK. Trimming took 0 bases from V and 2 from J, leaving 11 bases between them. The CDR3 DNA sequence: TGTGCCAGCAGCCAAGATTCGGCGGGACCCTACAATGAGCAGTTCTTC. It is translated as CASSQDSAGPYNEQFF.

This chain joins TRBV30 and TRBJ2-1; TRBD2 matches at 13 bases. The CDR3 is made up of 12 amino acids. The J segment lost 7 bases and the V segment lost 8 bases, leaving 2 bases of the junction unmatched. Germline values: CDR1 GTSNPN, CDR2 SVGIG (reference sequence). CDR3 amino acids: CARTSGRNEQFF. The CDR3 DNA reads TGTGCCAGGACTAGCGGGAGAAATGAGCAGTTCTTC.

This chain links TRBV5-8 with TRBJ2-3; TRBD1 might be the D (6 bases). V lost 0 bases and J 0 bases, leaving 17 bases between the germline ends. The CDR3 spans 18 residues. Germline V gives CDR1 SGHTS, CDR2 YDEGEE. The CDR3 DNA sequence: TGTGCCAGCAGCTTGGCCCCACAGGGACCAACTAGCACAGATACGCAGTATTTT. This translates into CASSLAPQGPTSTDTQYF.

V is TRBV10-2 and J is TRBJ2-7, with D unclear. Looked up from germline, CDR1 is WSHSY and CDR2 is SAAADI. V lost 7 bases, J lost 7 bases, and 17 bases lay in between. The CDR3 runs to 13 residues. Here the CDR3 reads CASIPGPAGEQYF. Written as DNA, the CDR3 is TGCGCCAGCATTCCGGGTCCGGCCGGGGAGCAGTACTTC.

This chain joins TRBV27 and TRBJ1-1; 9 bases are shared with TRBD1. The CDR3 has 15 amino acids. J gave up 9 bases and V 2 bases, and 10 bases lay outside the gene matches. Germline loops: CDR1 MNHEY, CDR2 SMNVEV (reference sequence). CDR3 loop: CASSLIFAGTGKAFF. The DNA of the CDR3 is TGTGCCAGCAGTTTAATATTCGCCGGGACAGGGAAAGCTTTCTTT.

The chain couples TRBV7-9 to TRBJ2-1; 7 bases fit TRBD1. The CDR3 contains 15 residues. Unmatched junction bases numbered 4, after V lost 5 bases and J lost 0 bases. Germline V gene data show CDR1 as SEHNR and CDR2 as FQNEAQ (reference sequence). CDR3 in amino acids: CASSQPGGSYNEQFF. The CDR3 nucleotides read TGTGCCAGCAGCCAACCAGGGGGCTCCTACAATGAGCAGTTCTTC.

The rearrangement uses TRBV29-1 and TRBJ1-2; 11 bases are shared with TRBD1. There are 13 residues in the CDR3. Trimming at V came to 7 bases and at J to 8 bases, leaving 9 bases not matched to a gene. The germline V gene has CDR1 SQVTM and CDR2 ANQGSEA. CDR3 sequence reads: CSAVKGQGAGYTF. In nucleotides, the CDR3 is TGCAGCGCCGTTAAAGGACAGGGGGCAGGCTACACCTTC.

The chain recombines TRBV6-1 with TRBJ1-5, with TRBD1 identical over 7 bases. The CDR3 consists of 14 residues. The germline V gene encodes CDR1 MNHNS and CDR2 SASEGT. The trim removed 4 bases at V and 6 bases at J, leaving 6 bases unmatched. The CDR3 spells CASSGTGAGQPQHF. The CDR3 nucleotides read TGTGCCAGCAGTGGAACAGGGGCGGGTCAGCCCCAGCATTTT.

This chain connects TRBV6-5 to TRBJ1-2, with D possibly being TRBD1 (5 bases). The germline gives CDR1 MNHEY, CDR2 SVGAGI. Trimming stripped 6 bases from V and 5 bases from J, with 16 bases between. This CDR3 region has 14 residues. The CDR3 region is CASSNQAGAYGYTF. The CDR3 DNA reads as TGTGCCAGCAGCAACCAGGCTGGGGCGTATGGCTACACCTTC.

The J gene is TRBJ1-4, the V gene TRBV30, with D maybe TRBD1 (5 bases). Germline V gives CDR1 GTSNPN, CDR2 SVGIG (reference sequence). V was cut by 1 base and J by 8 bases, with 11 bases left in between. The CDR3 consists of 13 residues. CDR3 DNA sequence: TGTGCCTGGAGTGACGTCCCAGGGGAAAAACTGTTTTTT. Protein: CAWSDVPGEKLFF.

The gene calls are TRBV21-1 and TRBJ1-1; TRBD1, the D gene given by the table, was not confirmed from the DNA. TRBV21-1 counts as a pseudogene. The CDR3 spans 16 residues. CDR3 coding DNA: TGTGCCAGCAGCAACCCGGTTAACGACATGAACACTGAAGCTTTCTTT. Amino acids: CASSNPVNDMNTEAFF.

The chain combines TRBV6-5 with TRBJ1-1, with a possible D match to TRBD1 (5 bases). Germline values: CDR1 MNHEY, CDR2 SVGAGI. The CDR3 runs to 15 residues. V was cut by 4 bases and J by 1 base, with 13 bases left in between. Here the CDR3 DNA reads TGTGCCAGCAGTTCCCGGACATTTGGGAACACTGAAGCTTTCTTT. Protein: CASSSRTFGNTEAFF.

This sequence joins TRBV5-1 and TRBJ1-1; 9 nucleotides agree with TRBD1. V was clipped by 5 bases and J by 6 bases; unmatched bases: 8. The CDR3 spans 14 residues. Germline V gene lookup returns CDR1 SGHRS and CDR2 YFSETQ. The CDR3 here is CASSWTGDMAEAFF. The CDR3 region has the DNA TGCGCCAGCAGTTGGACAGGGGATATGGCTGAAGCTTTCTTT.

This clone was detected only once. This chain uses TRBV28 with TRBJ1-3; D is uncertain. Germline CDR1 is MDHEN and CDR2 is SYDVKM. The CDR3 has 16 residues. V gave up 9 bases and J gave up 3 bases, with 21 bases separating them. This CDR3 is CASSRALSLFGNTIYF. CDR3 DNA sequence: TGTGCCAGTTCGCGGGCCCTCTCACTGTTTGGAAACACCATATATTTT.

V is TRBV10-1 and J is TRBJ2-3, with TRBD2 matching over 13 bases. Losses at the gene ends were 6 bases for V and 6 bases for J; bases not matched to a gene: 15. The length of the CDR3 is 18 residues. Germline-derived CDR1 and CDR2 are WNHNN and SYGVQD (reference sequence). The CDR3 protein is CASSGGELAGGPPDTQYF. The CDR3 DNA sequence: TGCGCCAGCAGCGGCGGGGAACTAGCGGGGGGGCCCCCGGATACGCAGTATTTT.

To note about this clone: A junction end diverges from the germline sequence, so it may reflect a read error. The V gene is TRBV30, the J gene TRBJ1-5; the D gene is possibly TRBD1 (5 bases). This CDR3 contains 15 residues. CDR1 GTSNPN and CDR2 SVGIG come from the germline V gene (reference sequence). This CDR3 reads CAWSDLGRGHQPQHF. CDR3 bases: TGTGCCTGGAGTGACCTCGGGAGGGGCCATCAACCCCAGCATTTT.

In its sample, this clone was seen a few times. The V and J genes are TRBV18 and TRBJ1-4, with 10 bases matching TRBD1. J gave up 7 bases and V 2 bases, and 1 base lay outside the gene matches. There are 14 residues in the CDR3. Germline V CDR1 and CDR2: KGHSH, LQKENI. CDR3 DNA sequence: TGTGCCAGCTCACCAGGACAGGGGGGTGAAAAACTGTTTTTT. As protein: CASSPGQGGEKLFF.

The chain links TRBV14 to TRBJ1-6; 10 nucleotides line up with TRBD1. Germline values: CDR1 SGHDN, CDR2 FVKESK. The junction had 7 bases not matched to a gene; V was cut back by 3 bases and J by 2 bases. The CDR3 is 18 residues long. This CDR3 reads CASSHGQGGLPYNSPLHF. CDR3 bases: TGTGCCAGCAGCCACGGACAGGGGGGCCTCCCCTATAATTCACCCCTCCACTTT. Based on the CDR3 plus reference TRBV14 and TRBJ1-6, the full variable domain is EAGVTQFPSHSVIEKGQTVTLRCDPISGHDNLYWYRRVMGKEIKFLLHFVKESKQDESGMPNNRFLAERTGGTYSTLKVQPAELEDSGVYFCASSHGQGGLPYNSPLHFGNGTRLTVT.